This TCR beta chain was captured by sequencing in a study of cytomegalovirus exposure and HLA in healthy donors. Whole-study context: As an earlier analysis found, 150 million to 200 million T cells yielded 95 million to 130 million unique TCR beta sequences.

13 Jbeta primers and 60 Vbeta primers were used for the PCR. Only in-frame clones appear in the TCRdb table, and some are missing; sequencing was by immunoSEQ multiplex PCR. The data hold about 150,000 clones, with approximately 80% observed a single time. Findings of the study overall: The study flagged 150 to 200 TCR beta chains as cytomegalovirus-associated. A missense variant in DCLRE1C was later tied to TCR beta V- and J-gene trimming. In a later analysis, most CMV-associated TCR beta chains appeared HLA-restricted.

Details on this clone: Its target is not known.

Sample: PBMCs. The TCR sequence derives from a man in his forties in good health and CMV-seropositive.

The DNA of the CDR3 is TGTGCCAGCAGCTTAGCGCGGCTAAACAATGAGCAGTTCTTC. The encoded protein is CASSLARLNNEQFF. The chain is built from TRBV7-2 and TRBJ2-1; D ambiguous. The length of the CDR3 is 14 residues. The V gene's germline CDR1 is SGHTA and CDR2 FQGNSA. Trimming removed 0 bases at V and 5 bases at J, with 8 bases between.